This record concerns one T cell receptor beta chain sequence. The data stem from a study of cytomegalovirus exposure and HLA in healthy donors. On the study more broadly: Researchers previously reported finding roughly 120 million unique TCR beta sequences from 150 million to 200 million T cells.

Both 60 Vbeta primers and 13 Jbeta primers went into the PCR. This table comes from immunoSEQ multiplex PCR, and its TCRdb copy is limited to in-frame clones, with some not included. The table includes 180,000 or so clones, just over 75% detected once. The material sequenced was PBMCs. The origin of this receptor is a woman aged 60-75 years in good health and CMV-seropositive.

The CDR3 sequence: CASSLEARSPLHF. The CDR3 DNA sequence: TGTGCCAGCAGCTTAGAGGCGAGGTCACCCCTCCACTTT. The rearrangement joins TRBV11-2 to TRBJ1-6; D uncertain. Germline lookup yields CDR1 SGHAT and CDR2 FQNNGV. The CDR3 has 13 amino acids. V shed 0 bases and J shed 10 bases, with 7 bases lying between them.